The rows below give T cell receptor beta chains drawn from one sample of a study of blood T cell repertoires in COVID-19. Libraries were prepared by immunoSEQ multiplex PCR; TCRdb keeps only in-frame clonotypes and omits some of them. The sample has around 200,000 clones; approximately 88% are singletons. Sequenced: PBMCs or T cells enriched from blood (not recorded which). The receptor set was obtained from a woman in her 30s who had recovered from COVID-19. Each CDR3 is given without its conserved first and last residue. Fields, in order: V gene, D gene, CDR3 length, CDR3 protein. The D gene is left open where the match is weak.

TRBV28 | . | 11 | ASSFRTEQGIY
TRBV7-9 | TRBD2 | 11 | AGPGREAGELF
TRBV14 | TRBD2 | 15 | ASSQELAGGLRHTQY
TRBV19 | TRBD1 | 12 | ASLSQGRNQPQH
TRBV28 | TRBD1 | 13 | ASSRQGAGNTEAF
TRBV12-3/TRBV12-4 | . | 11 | ASSFLSSYEQY
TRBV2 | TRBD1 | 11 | ASDRDSLKGYT
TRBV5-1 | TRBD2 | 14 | ASSFELAGGRDEQF
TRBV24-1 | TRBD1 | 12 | ATSDPTDRVGYT
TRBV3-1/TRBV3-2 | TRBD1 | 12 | ASSPRDRAGEQY
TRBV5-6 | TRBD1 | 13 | ASTPGTGGNYGYT